This TCR beta chain emerged from a study of metastatic and nonmetastatic thyroid tumors. Study information: The study looked at repertoires side by side in blood and in tumor or nodule tissue from malignant and benign thyroid patients.

Study processing details: A papillary thyroid cancer distant-metastasis classifier was built from CDR3 differences across clinicopathological groups. Through MiXCR, TCRdb re-clonotyped the PCR reads. The V and J calls were not made by the authors but by TCRdb's processing. The sample shows approximately 13,000 clones, approximately 30% of them seen only once. General observations from the study: It was reportedly found that TCR beta diversity was significantly higher in malignant thyroid tumors than in benign nodules, a difference seen in both blood and tumor samples.

Every patient was untreated before thyroid surgery. V was pared by 4 bases and J by 7 bases, with 14 bases between. The CDR3 length is 13 residues. Germline V gene sequence: CDR1 SGHDT, CDR2 YYEEEE. For this clone: Its antigen is still unknown.

This clonotype originated in a male donor with papillary thyroid cancer or a benign thyroid nodule (not recorded which). Some clones in this sample may be carry-over from other donors' samples. The chain recombines TRBV5-6 with TRBJ1-1; D unresolved. The sample comprised tumor tissue. The CDR3 here is CASSLPGGHEAFF. The CDR3 region has the DNA TGTGCCAGCAGCCTCCCGGGTGGCCATGAAGCTTTCTTT.